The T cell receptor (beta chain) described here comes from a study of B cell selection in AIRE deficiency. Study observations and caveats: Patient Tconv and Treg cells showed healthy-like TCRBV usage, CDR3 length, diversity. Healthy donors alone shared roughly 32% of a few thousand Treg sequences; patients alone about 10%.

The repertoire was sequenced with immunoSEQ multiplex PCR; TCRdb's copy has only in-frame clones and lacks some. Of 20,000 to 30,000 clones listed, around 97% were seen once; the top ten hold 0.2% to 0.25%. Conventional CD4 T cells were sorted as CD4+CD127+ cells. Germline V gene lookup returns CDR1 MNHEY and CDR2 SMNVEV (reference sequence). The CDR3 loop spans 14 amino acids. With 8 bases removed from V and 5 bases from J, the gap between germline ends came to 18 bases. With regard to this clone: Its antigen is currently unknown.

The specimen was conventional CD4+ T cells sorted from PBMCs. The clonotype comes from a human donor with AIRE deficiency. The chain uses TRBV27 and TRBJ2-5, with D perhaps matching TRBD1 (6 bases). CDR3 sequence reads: CASRGTSPSETQYF. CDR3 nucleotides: TGTGCCAGCCGTGGGACATCGCCCTCTGAGACCCAGTACTTC.